The present entry profiles one T cell receptor (beta chain) with its context. Its target is unknown. This specimen belongs to a study of cytomegalovirus exposure and HLA in healthy donors. Study-wide results and caveats: Using the classifier, cytomegalovirus status was reportedly diagnosed with high specificity and sensitivity.

This CDR3 has 15 amino acids. Germline-derived CDR1 and CDR2 are MNHEY and SVGAGI. V was clipped by 4 bases and J by 2 bases; unmatched bases: 5. Primers: 60 Vbeta forward and 13 Jbeta reverse. Clones were sequenced by immunoSEQ multiplex PCR, and TCRdb holds only the in-frame ones, with some missing. The table shows about 100,000 clones, with roughly three quarters occurring only once. The sequencing input was PBMCs. This TCR came from an older woman in good health and CMV-seronegative. The chain combines TRBV6-5 with TRBJ1-5; 7 nucleotides align to TRBD1. CDR3 residues: CASSLSQGGNQPQHF. DNA for the CDR3: TGTGCCAGCAGTTTAAGTCAGGGGGGCAATCAGCCCCAGCATTTT.